The 17 T cell receptor beta chains reported below all come from one sample, sequenced in a study of shared clonotypes between healthy human individuals. Using immunoSEQ multiplex PCR, the repertoire was profiled, and TCRdb retains in-frame clones only, with some absent. The table shows some 2.1 million clones, with around 93% occurring only once. CD8 cells classed as naive were CD45RO-negative and positively selected for CCR7, excluding terminally differentiated effector memory CD45RA+ cells. The sequencing input was naive CD8+ T cells from PBMCs. Receptors originate from a man aged 18 to 29 in good health. Some clones in this sample may be carry-over from other donors' samples.

The chain recombines TRBV29-1 with TRBJ2-7, with D possibly being TRBD2 (5 bases). The CDR3 runs 13 residues. Deletions cut 0 bases from V and 2 bases from J, with 8 bases between. Germline values: CDR1 SQVTM, CDR2 ANQGSEA. DNA for the CDR3: TGCAGCGTTGAAGATCGGCGGGCCTACGAGCAGTACTTC. Encoded protein: CSVEDRRAYEQYF.

This clone came up once. In the same sample, other DNA sequences code for this CDR3. This chain uses TRBV28 with TRBJ2-3, with D possibly being TRBD2 (5 bases). The CDR3 is 15 amino acids. Germline assignment: CDR1 MDHEN and CDR2 SYDVKM. V lost 7 bases, J lost 0 bases, and 14 bases lay in between. This CDR3 reads CASTISGSSTDTQYF. CDR3 nucleotide sequence: TGTGCCAGCACCATCTCGGGGTCTAGCACAGATACGCAGTATTTT.

V is TRBV5-4 and J is TRBJ2-1, with TRBD2 identical over 14 bases. With V trimmed by 0 bases and J by 7 bases, 6 bases remained unmatched. This CDR3 comprises 17 residues. Germline CDR1 SGHNT, CDR2 YYREEE (reference sequence). The CDR3 nucleotides are TGTGCCAGCAGCTTGGAAGGACTAGCGGGAGGTAGGAATGAGCAGTTCTTC. Translating it yields CASSLEGLAGGRNEQFF.

The V and J genes are TRBV27 and TRBJ2-1; D remains ambiguous. The ends were cut back, 3 bases at V and 4 bases at J, with 22 bases in the middle. Germline assignment: CDR1 MNHEY and CDR2 SMNVEV (reference sequence). The CDR3 sequence is 18 residues long. The CDR3 here is CASSLLAPANPAYNEQFF. For the CDR3, the DNA is TGTGCCAGCAGTTTGCTGGCTCCCGCCAACCCGGCATACAATGAGCAGTTCTTC.

V usage is TRBV27 and J usage is TRBJ2-7; no clear D gene. CDR3 size: 15 residues. V dropped 1 base and J dropped 0 bases, with 10 bases sitting between them. The germline V gene has CDR1 MNHEY and CDR2 SMNVEV (reference sequence). CDR3 sequence: CASSLLARTSYEQYF. In DNA form, the CDR3 reads TGTGCCAGCAGTTTATTAGCCCGAACCTCCTACGAGCAGTACTTC.

A word on this clone: Other DNA sequences in the same sample also yield this CDR3. The rearrangement uses TRBV28 and TRBJ2-1, with 13 bases aligning to TRBD2. The CDR3 loop spans 16 amino acids. Germline loops: CDR1 MDHEN, CDR2 SYDVKM. V gave up 5 bases and J gave up 4 bases; unmatched junction bases: 5. CDR3 loop: CASSSRLAGGYNEQFF. The CDR3 coding sequence is TGTGCCAGCAGTAGCCGACTAGCGGGAGGATACAATGAGCAGTTCTTC.

The chain joins TRBV6-1 to TRBJ2-3; tentative D call: TRBD2 (6 bases). The CDR3 runs to 13 residues. Deletions cut 6 bases from V and 4 bases from J, with 11 bases between. Germline assignment: CDR1 MNHNS and CDR2 SASEGT. The CDR3 reads CASRRLVADTQYF. The CDR3 DNA sequence: TGTGCCAGCAGGCGACTAGTCGCAGATACGCAGTATTTT.

Comment on this clone: The sample has other DNA sequences that encode this CDR3 too. The chain combines TRBV5-6 with TRBJ2-7; D possibly corresponds to TRBD1 (6 bases). This CDR3 has 14 amino acids. The V gene's germline CDR1 is SGHDT and CDR2 YYEEEE. Deletions cut 2 bases from V and 3 bases from J, with 12 bases between. Here the CDR3 reads CASSLMTGDYEQYF. The CDR3 DNA reads TGTGCCAGCAGCTTAATGACAGGCGACTACGAGCAGTACTTC.

Regarding this clone: Within the sample, other DNA sequences also encode this same CDR3. The V call is TRBV27, the J call TRBJ2-1; D is perhaps TRBD2 (5 bases). There are 14 residues in the CDR3. The V end lost 2 bases, the J end lost 4 bases, and 9 bases lay between the germline ends. The germline CDR1 and CDR2 sequences are MNHEY and SMNVEV (reference sequence). In nucleotides, the CDR3 is TGTGCCAGCAGTTTACTAGCTGTTTACAATGAGCAGTTCTTC. Translation: CASSLLAVYNEQFF.

This chain uses TRBV5-4 with TRBJ1-1; D unresolved. V gave up 0 bases and J gave up 0 bases, with 9 bases separating them. CDR3 length: 15 residues. Germline-derived CDR1 and CDR2 are SGHNT and YYREEE (reference sequence). CDR3: CASSLDVLMNTEAFF. The CDR3 coding sequence is TGTGCCAGCAGCTTGGACGTCCTCATGAACACTGAAGCTTTCTTT.

The chain uses TRBV10-3 and TRBJ1-2; D unresolved. The germline gives CDR1 ENHRY, CDR2 SYGVKD. V lost 3 bases, J lost 8 bases, and 22 bases lay in between. The CDR3 is 16 residues long. CDR3 residues: CAISDHGSRGILGYTF. DNA of the CDR3: TGTGCCATCAGTGACCATGGGAGTCGTGGAATCCTCGGCTACACCTTC.

The genes are TRBV4-3 and TRBJ2-6; no clear D. CDR1 and CDR2 (germline): LGHNA, YSLEER. V was cut by 0 bases and J by 0 bases, with 9 bases left in between. The CDR3 runs 17 residues. DNA of the CDR3: TGCGCCAGCAGCCAAGAAAATGGATTCTCTGGGGCCAACGTCCTGACTTTC. This gives the protein CASSQENGFSGANVLTF.

The V call is TRBV9, the J call TRBJ2-5, with a weak D call TRBD2 (5 bases). V was pared by 0 bases and J by 2 bases, with 11 bases between. Germline V gene lookup returns CDR1 SGDLS and CDR2 YYNGEE. The CDR3 is 15 amino acids. CDR3 sequence reads: CASSVVSAVQETQYF. The CDR3 region has the DNA TGTGCCAGCAGCGTAGTTTCAGCGGTGCAAGAGACCCAGTACTTC. Full variable domain (rest looked up from reference TRBV9 and TRBJ2-5): DSGVTQTPKHLITATGQRVTLRCSPRSGDLSVYWYQQSLDQGLQFLIQYYNGEERAKGNILERFSAQQFPDLHSELNLSSLELGDSALYFCASSVVSAVQETQYFGPGTRLLVL.

The chain combines TRBV11-2 with TRBJ2-3, with D perhaps TRBD1 (5 bases). Per the germline V gene, CDR1 is SGHAT and CDR2 is FQNNGV. V lost 4 bases and J lost 0, with 8 bases in between. This CDR3 region has 14 residues. CDR3 nucleotide sequence: TGTGCCAGCAGCTCATGGGGCAGCACAGATACGCAGTATTTT. It codes for CASSSWGSTDTQYF.

The V gene is TRBV9, the J gene TRBJ2-3; D possibly corresponds to TRBD2 (6 bases). V was trimmed by 4 bases and J by 4 bases, leaving 16 bases between them. Germline values: CDR1 SGDLS, CDR2 YYNGEE. This CDR3 comprises 15 residues. The CDR3 region is CASSPGGLSPDTQYF. The DNA for the CDR3 is TGTGCCAGCAGCCCCGGGGGACTCTCCCCAGATACGCAGTATTTT.

As regards this clone: Other nucleotide sequences from this sample produce the same CDR3. V gene TRBV6-5 combines with J gene TRBJ1-5; unclear D gene. V was cut by 0 bases and J by 1 base, with 4 bases left in between. This CDR3 is 14 amino acids long. The germline CDR1 and CDR2 sequences are MNHEY and SVGAGI. The CDR3 protein is CASSYSGSNQPQHF. The CDR3 nucleotides are TGTGCCAGCAGTTACTCGGGCAGCAATCAGCCCCAGCATTTT.

This sequence joins TRBV27 and TRBJ2-7; D is ambiguous. Deletions cut 1 base from V and 6 bases from J, with 10 bases between. CDR1 and CDR2 (germline): MNHEY, SMNVEV (reference sequence). This CDR3 is 13 amino acids long. CDR3: CASSLYQFGEQYF. In DNA, the CDR3 is TGTGCCAGCAGTTTATATCAGTTTGGCGAGCAGTACTTC.